This T cell receptor (beta chain) stems from a study of T cell repertoires in cytomegalovirus infection. Study context: The study used recently identified HLA-C-restricted and well-studied HLA-B-restricted CMV epitopes. Evidence of both CMV infection and a matching HLA type came from public TCR beta signatures. Whole-study findings and limits: CMV-specific HLA-C-restricted TCR beta clonotypes dominated the ex vivo response. The cumulative frequency of public TCR beta families identified carriers of CMV plus the relevant HLA.

This clonotype was seen a few times. The antigen is undetermined. There are 16 residues in the CDR3. V gave up 0 bases and J gave up 0 bases, with 9 bases separating them. Germline CDR1 reads LNHNV; CDR2 reads YYDKDF (reference sequence). MiXCR, run by TCRdb on the reads, gives a single entry per CDR3 protein. The sample includes approximately 730,000 distinct CDR3 sequences, just under 30% of them seen just once. The chain joins TRBV15 to TRBJ1-5; D not certain. The sample in question was cultured CD8+ T cells from PBMCs, obtained from culture after CMV antigen stimulation. This clonotype was sampled from a human donor in good health (CMV status not recorded). Some clones in this sample may be carry-over from other donors' samples. CDR3 protein: CATSRDGLRSNQPQHF. The CDR3 nucleotides read TGTGCCACCAGCAGAGATGGCCTACGTAGCAATCAGCCCCAGCATTTT.